The 9 T cell receptor beta chains below were found in one sample sequenced in a study of T cell changes during pregnancy in multiple sclerosis. The method was immunoSEQ multiplex PCR; TCRdb's version includes in-frame clones alone and lacks a portion of them. The sample yields 55,000 to 65,000 clones, over 90% seen once. The source material was CD8+ T cells from peripheral blood mononuclear cells, sampled in the third trimester of pregnancy. The receptors were gathered from a female donor with multiple sclerosis, enrolled in a pregnancy study.

The CDR3 coding sequence is TGCGCCAGCAGCCAAGGGGCCGGGGGAGGGTATGAAGCTTTCTTT. It is translated as CASSQGAGGGYEAFF. The chain joins TRBV4-1 to TRBJ1-1, with D maybe TRBD1 (5 bases). From germline, CDR1 is MGHRA and CDR2 YSYEKL. The CDR3 is 15 residues long. Deletions cut 1 base from V and 7 bases from J, with 16 bases between.

The chain employs TRBV5-1 and TRBJ2-7; 7 bases are shared with TRBD1. Losses at the gene ends were 4 bases for V and 2 bases for J; bases not matched to a gene: 12. CDR1 and CDR2 (germline): SGHRS, YFSETQ. The length of the CDR3 is 16 residues. This CDR3 is CASSLGRQGRTYEQYF. The CDR3 bases are TGCGCCAGCAGCCTGGGCCGACAGGGTAGAACCTACGAGCAGTACTTC.

The V gene is TRBV19, the J gene TRBJ1-5; D is possibly TRBD1 (5 bases). Trimming removed 5 bases at V and 4 bases at J, with 18 bases between. The CDR3 extends over 16 amino acids. Looked up from germline, CDR1 is LNHDA and CDR2 is SQIVND (reference sequence). In DNA, the CDR3 is TGTGCCAGTAGTGTCCTGATGGGGCAAGGTAATCAGCCCCAGCATTTT. This gives the protein CASSVLMGQGNQPQHF.

The genes are TRBV6-1 and TRBJ2-3, with D possibly being TRBD1 (6 bases). Germline CDR1 is MNHNS and CDR2 is SASEGT. V shed 2 bases and J shed 4 bases, with 13 bases lying between them. The CDR3 consists of 15 residues. CDR3 in DNA: TGTGCCAGCAGTGAATTTACAGGGCGGGCAGATACGCAGTATTTT. Residues: CASSEFTGRADTQYF.

In this sample, this clone turned up once. The chain links TRBV19 to TRBJ2-3; weak D call: TRBD2 (5 bases). Trimming removed 2 bases from V and 2 bases from J, with 8 bases in between. CDR1 LNHDA and CDR2 SQIVND come from the germline V gene (reference sequence). The CDR3 runs to 14 residues. CDR3: CASSISGSTDTQYF. The CDR3 DNA is TGTGCCAGTAGTATATCGGGATCCACAGATACGCAGTATTTT.

The rearrangement uses TRBV7-9 and TRBJ1-1, with 7 nucleotides matching TRBD1. The germline V gene encodes CDR1 SEHNR and CDR2 FQNEAQ (reference sequence). This CDR3 is built from 13 residues. J gave up 0 bases and V 6 bases, and 1 base lay outside the gene matches. The CDR3 DNA reads as TGTGCCAGCAGAACAGGGGTGAACACTGAAGCTTTCTTT. Protein sequence: CASRTGVNTEAFF.

The gene calls are TRBV30 and TRBJ1-3, with 8 nucleotides matching TRBD1. Germline lookup yields CDR1 GTSNPN and CDR2 SVGIG (reference sequence). The CDR3 has 15 amino acids. V lost 5 bases and J lost 4; bases outside the gene matches: 10. In nucleotides, the CDR3 is TGTGCCTGGGATTCAGGGGGCGCGATGGGAAACACCATATATTTT. Translation gives CAWDSGGAMGNTIYF.

The count of this clone is one. The V call is TRBV21-1, the J call TRBJ2-4; TRBD2, the D gene given by the table, was not confirmed from the DNA. TRBV21-1 is marked as a pseudogene. CDR3 length: 16 residues. As DNA, the CDR3 is TGTGCCAGCAGCGTCGGACTACAGTTAGCCAAAAACATTCAGTACTTC. It is translated as CASSVGLQLAKNIQYF.

This chain connects TRBV6-5 to TRBJ2-7, with 9 bases lining up with TRBD1. The ends lost 6 bases at V and 6 bases at J; junction bases unmatched: 6. The CDR3 is made up of 13 amino acids. Germline V gene lookup returns CDR1 MNHEY and CDR2 SVGAGI. CDR3 protein: CASRPGQGTEQYF. CDR3 coding DNA: TGTGCCAGCAGGCCGGGACAGGGTACCGAGCAGTACTTC.